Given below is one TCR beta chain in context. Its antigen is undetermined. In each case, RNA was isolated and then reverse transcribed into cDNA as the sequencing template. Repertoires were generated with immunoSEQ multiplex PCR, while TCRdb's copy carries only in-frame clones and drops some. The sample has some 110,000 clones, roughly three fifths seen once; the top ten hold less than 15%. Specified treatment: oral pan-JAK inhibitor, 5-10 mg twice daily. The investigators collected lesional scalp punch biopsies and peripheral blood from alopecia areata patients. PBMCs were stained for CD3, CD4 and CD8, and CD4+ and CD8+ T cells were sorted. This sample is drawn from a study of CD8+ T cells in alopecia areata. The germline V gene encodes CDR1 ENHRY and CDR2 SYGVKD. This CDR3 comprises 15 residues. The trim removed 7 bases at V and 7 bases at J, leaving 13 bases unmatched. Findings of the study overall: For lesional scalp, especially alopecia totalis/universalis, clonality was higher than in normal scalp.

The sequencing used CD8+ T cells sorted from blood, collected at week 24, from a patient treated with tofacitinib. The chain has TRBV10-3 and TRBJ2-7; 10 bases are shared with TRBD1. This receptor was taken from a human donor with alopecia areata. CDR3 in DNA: TGTGCCATCATGGAGGAGGGACAGGGGATGAGGGAGCAGTACTTC. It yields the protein CAIMEEGQGMREQYF.